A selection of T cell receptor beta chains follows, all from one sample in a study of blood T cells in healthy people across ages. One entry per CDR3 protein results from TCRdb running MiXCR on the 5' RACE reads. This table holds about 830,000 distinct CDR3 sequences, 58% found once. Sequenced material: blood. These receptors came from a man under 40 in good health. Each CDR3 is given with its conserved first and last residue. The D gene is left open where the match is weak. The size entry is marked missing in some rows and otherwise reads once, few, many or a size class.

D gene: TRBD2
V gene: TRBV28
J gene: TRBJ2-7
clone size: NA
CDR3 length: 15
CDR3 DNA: TGTGCCAGCAGTTTCGGGAGGGGTCGGTTCTCCGAGCAGTACTTC
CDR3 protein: CASSFGRGRFSEQYF

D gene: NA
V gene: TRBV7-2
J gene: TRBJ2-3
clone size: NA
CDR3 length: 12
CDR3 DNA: TGTGCCAGCAGCTCAGCCTCAGACACGCAGTATTTT
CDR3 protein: CASSSASDTQYF

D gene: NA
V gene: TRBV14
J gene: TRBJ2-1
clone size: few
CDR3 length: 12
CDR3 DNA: TGTGCCAGCAGCCTCGGGTGGAGTGAGCAGTTCTTC
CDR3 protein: CASSLGWSEQFF

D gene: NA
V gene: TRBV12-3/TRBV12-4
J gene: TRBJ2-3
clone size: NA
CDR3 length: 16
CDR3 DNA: TGTGCCAGCAGTTTTAAAGAGCGGAGCTCCACAGATACGCAGTATTTT
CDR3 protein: CASSFKERSSTDTQYF

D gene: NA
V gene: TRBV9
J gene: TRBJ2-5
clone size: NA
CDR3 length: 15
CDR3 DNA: TGTGCCAGCAGCGTCTTGACCCGTTTGGACAATGAGCAGTACTTC
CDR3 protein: CASSVLTRLDNEQYF

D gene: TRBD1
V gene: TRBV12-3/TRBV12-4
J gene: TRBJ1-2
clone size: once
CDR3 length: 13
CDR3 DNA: TGTGCCAGCAGCAGGGGGCCTAACTATGGCTACACCTTC
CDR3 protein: CASSRGPNYGYTF

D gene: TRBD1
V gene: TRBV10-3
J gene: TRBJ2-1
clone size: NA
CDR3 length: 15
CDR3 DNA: TGTGCCATCAGTGACGGGGACAGGGTAGGCAATGAGCAGTTCTTC
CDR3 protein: CAISDGDRVGNEQFF

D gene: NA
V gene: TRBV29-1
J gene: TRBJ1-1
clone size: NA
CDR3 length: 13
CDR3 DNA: TGCAGCGTCGTGGATGGGGGGCGAGGTAAAGCTTTCTTT
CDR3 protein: CSVVDGGRGKAFF

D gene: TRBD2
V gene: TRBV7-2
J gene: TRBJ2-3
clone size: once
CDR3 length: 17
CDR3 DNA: TGTGCCAGCAGTAGGCGGGGGGGCTCCTTGAGCACAGATACGCAGTATTTT
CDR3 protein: CASSRRGGSLSTDTQYF

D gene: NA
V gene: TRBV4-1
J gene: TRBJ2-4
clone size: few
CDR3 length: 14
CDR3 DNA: TGCGCCAGCAGCCTACCACTAGCCAAAAACATTCAGTACTTC
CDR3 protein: CASSLPLAKNIQYF

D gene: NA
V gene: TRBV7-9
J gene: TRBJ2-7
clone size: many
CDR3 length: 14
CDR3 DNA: TGTGCCAGCAGCTTAGGTCCGCCCCCCCTCGAGCAGTACTTC
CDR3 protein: CASSLGPPPLEQYF

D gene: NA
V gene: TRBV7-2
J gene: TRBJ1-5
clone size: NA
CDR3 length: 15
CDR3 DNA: TGTGCCAGCAGCTTACAAGGGCCTGGCAATCAGCCCCAGCATTTT
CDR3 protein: CASSLQGPGNQPQHF

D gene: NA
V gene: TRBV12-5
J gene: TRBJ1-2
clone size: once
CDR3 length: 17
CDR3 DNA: TGTGCTAGTGGTTTGGTACTAAGGGAAGAGATCCTAGAGGGCTACACCTTC
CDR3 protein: CASGLVLREEILEGYTF

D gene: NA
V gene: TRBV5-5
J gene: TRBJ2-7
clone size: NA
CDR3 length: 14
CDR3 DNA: TGTGCCAGCAGCTCTCCGGGTTACTACAATGAGCAGTACTTC
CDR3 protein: CASSSPGYYNEQYF

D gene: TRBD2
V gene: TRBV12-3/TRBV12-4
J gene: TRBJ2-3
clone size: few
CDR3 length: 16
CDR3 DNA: TGTGCCAGCAGTTTTAGCGGGGGGGCACGCACAGATACGCAGTATTTT
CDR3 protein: CASSFSGGARTDTQYF

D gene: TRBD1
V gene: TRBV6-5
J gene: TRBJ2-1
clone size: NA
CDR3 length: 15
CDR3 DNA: TGTGCCAGCAGATACTCAGCCGGACAGGCCAATGAGCAGTTCTTC
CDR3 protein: CASRYSAGQANEQFF

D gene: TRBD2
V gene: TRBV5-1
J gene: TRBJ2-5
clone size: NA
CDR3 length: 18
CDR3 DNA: TGCGCCAGCAGCTTGGAGGCCGGACTAGCGGGGGGGCGTGAGACCCAGTACTTC
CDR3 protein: CASSLEAGLAGGRETQYF

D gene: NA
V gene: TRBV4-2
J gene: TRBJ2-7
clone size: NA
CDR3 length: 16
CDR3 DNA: TGTGCCAGCAGCCAAGTGCCACTGAGCTCCTACAATGAGCAGTACTTC
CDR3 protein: CASSQVPLSSYNEQYF

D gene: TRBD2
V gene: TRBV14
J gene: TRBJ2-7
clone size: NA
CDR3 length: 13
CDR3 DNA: TGTGCCAGCAGCCGGACTAGCTTAGGCGAGCAGTACTTC
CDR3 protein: CASSRTSLGEQYF

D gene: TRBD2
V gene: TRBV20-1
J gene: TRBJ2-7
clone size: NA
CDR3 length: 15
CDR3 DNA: TGCAGTGCTAGAGATCTCCCGCGGGGGGCCGACGAGCAGTACTTC
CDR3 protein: CSARDLPRGADEQYF

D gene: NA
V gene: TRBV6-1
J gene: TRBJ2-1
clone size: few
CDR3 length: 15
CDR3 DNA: TGTGCCAGCAGTGAAGCGGCAGCAAGTTACAATGAGCAGTTCTTC
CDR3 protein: CASSEAAASYNEQFF

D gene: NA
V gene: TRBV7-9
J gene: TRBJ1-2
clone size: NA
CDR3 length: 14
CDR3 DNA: TGTGCCAGCAGCTTAGGGCGGAACAACTATGGCTACACCTTC
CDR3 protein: CASSLGRNNYGYTF

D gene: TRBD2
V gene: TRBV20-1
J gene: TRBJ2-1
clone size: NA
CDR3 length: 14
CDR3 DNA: TGCAGTGCTACCACTAGCGGGAGTGAGGATGAGCAGTTCTTC
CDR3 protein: CSATTSGSEDEQFF

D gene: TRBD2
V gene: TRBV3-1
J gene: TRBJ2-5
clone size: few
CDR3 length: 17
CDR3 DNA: TGTGCCAGCAGCCAAGAAACTAGCGGGAGGTTTAAAGAGACCCAGTACTTC
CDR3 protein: CASSQETSGRFKETQYF

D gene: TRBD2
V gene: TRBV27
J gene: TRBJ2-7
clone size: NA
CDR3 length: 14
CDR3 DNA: TGTGCCAGCAGTCTCCGGGGGGTCCTCAACGAGCAGTACTTC
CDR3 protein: CASSLRGVLNEQYF

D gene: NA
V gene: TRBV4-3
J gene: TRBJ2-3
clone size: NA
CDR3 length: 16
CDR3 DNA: TGCGCCAGCAGCCAAGGGGAAGGGATCGGCACAGATACGCAGTATTTT
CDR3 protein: CASSQGEGIGTDTQYF

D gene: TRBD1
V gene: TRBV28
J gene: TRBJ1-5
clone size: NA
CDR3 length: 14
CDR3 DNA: TGTGCCACCATGTGGACAGGGATTAATCAGCCCCAGCATTTT
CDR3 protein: CATMWTGINQPQHF

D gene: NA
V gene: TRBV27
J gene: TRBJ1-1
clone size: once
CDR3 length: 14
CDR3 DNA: TGTGCCAGCAGGGCAGGTGGGCAGCGGGGCGGGGCTTTCTTT
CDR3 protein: CASRAGGQRGGAFF

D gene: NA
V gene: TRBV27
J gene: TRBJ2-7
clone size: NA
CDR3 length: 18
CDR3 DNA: TGTGCCAGCAGTTTAATAAGGGACTCCAAAGCTTGGGGTTTCGAGCAGTACTTC
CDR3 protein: CASSLIRDSKAWGFEQYF

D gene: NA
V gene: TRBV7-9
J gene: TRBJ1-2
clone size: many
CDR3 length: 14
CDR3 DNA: TGTGCCAGCACCAACGTAGGAGTCTCCTATGGCTACACCTTC
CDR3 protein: CASTNVGVSYGYTF

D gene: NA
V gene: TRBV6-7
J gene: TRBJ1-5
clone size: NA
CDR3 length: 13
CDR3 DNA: TGTGCCACCAGAGGACAGAGCAATCAGCCCCAGCATTTT
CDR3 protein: CATRGQSNQPQHF

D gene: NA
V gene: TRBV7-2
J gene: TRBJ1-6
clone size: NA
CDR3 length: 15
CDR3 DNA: TGTGCCAGCAGCTTAGGCGGCCAAAGCAATTCACCCCTCCACTTT
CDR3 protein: CASSLGGQSNSPLHF

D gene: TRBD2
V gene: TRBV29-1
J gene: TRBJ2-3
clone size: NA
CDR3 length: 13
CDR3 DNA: TGCAGCGTTGAACGAGCGGGAGGAGATACGCAGTATTTT
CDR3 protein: CSVERAGGDTQYF

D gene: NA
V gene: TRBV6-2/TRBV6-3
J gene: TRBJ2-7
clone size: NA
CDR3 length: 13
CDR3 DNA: TGTGCCAGCAGTTATGGACAGCACTACGAGCAGTACTTC
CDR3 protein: CASSYGQHYEQYF

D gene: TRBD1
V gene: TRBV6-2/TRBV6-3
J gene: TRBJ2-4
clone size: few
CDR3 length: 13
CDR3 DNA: TGTGCCAGCAGCCTGGACAGGGTTGACATTCAGTACTTC
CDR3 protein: CASSLDRVDIQYF

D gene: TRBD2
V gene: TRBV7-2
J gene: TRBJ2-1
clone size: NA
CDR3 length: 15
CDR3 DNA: TGTGCCAGCAGTCGAGCGGGGGGGGATAGGTATGAGCAGTTCTTC
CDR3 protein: CASSRAGGDRYEQFF

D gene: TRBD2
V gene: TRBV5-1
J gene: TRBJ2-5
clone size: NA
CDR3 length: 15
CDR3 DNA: TGCGCCAGCAGCTTGGGCGGGACTAGCGGAGAGACCCAGTACTTC
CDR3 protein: CASSLGGTSGETQYF

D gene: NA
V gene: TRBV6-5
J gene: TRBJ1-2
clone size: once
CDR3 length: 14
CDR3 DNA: TGTGCCAGCAGACGGACAGCGAATAACTATGGCTACACCTTC
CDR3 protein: CASRRTANNYGYTF

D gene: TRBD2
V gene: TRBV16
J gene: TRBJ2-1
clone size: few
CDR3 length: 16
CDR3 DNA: TGTGCCAGCAGCCAAAAAGGGGCGGGAGCGTACAATGAGCAGTTCTTC
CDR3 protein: CASSQKGAGAYNEQFF

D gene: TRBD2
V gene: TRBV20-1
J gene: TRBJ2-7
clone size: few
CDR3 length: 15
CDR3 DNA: TGCAGTGCTAGAAATTCGCGGGAGGGCTCCTACGAGCAGTACTTC
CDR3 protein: CSARNSREGSYEQYF

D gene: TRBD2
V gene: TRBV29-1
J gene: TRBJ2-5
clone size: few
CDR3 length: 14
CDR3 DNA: TGCAGCGTGGGGCCGGGACTAGGTTTAGAGACCCAGTACTTC
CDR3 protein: CSVGPGLGLETQYF

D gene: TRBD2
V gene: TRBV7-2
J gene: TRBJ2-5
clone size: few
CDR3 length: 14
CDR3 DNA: TGTGCCAGCAGCTCACTAGCGGGAGTAGAGACCCAGTACTTC
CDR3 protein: CASSSLAGVETQYF